This T cell receptor (beta chain) was captured in a study of technical replicates of blood from several donors. Germline V gives CDR1 MNHNY, CDR2 SVGAGI (reference sequence). This CDR3 spans 13 amino acids. The V gene lost 6 bases and the J gene lost 9 bases, with 16 bases spanning the gap. Sequenced by immunoSEQ multiplex PCR; TCRdb stores in-frame clones only, minus some. This sample has approximately 75,000 clones, with 90% to 96% found just once. The sequenced material came from T cells isolated from PBMCs. The sequence was collected from a human donor in good health. The gene calls are TRBV6-6 and TRBJ2-3, with a weak D call TRBD2 (6 bases). CDR3 protein: CASSYEVRETQYF. CDR3 nucleotide sequence: TGTGCCAGCAGCTATGAGGTTCGGGAGACGCAGTATTTT.